This T cell receptor (beta chain) comes out of a study of T cell responses to AZD1222 COVID-19 vaccine. Whole-study findings and limits: Scientists sampled the repertoires only once the peak T cell response had passed.

On this clone: The antigen remains undetermined.

Measured with immunoSEQ multiplex PCR; TCRdb has only the in-frame clones, and not every one. Among 65,000 to 85,000 clones listed, around 84% were seen once. This CDR3 comprises 13 residues. The germline gives CDR1 SGHVS, CDR2 FQNEAQ. V was pared by 1 base and J by 12 bases, with 6 bases of the junction left unmatched. The genes are TRBV7-8 and TRBJ2-1; TRBD2 agrees at 7 bases. The sequences come from peripheral blood, collected on day 0 of AZD1222 vaccination. The sequence derives from an adult in good health. CDR3 loop: CASSLGLAGRQFF. The CDR3 DNA reads TGTGCCAGCAGCTTAGGACTAGCCGGCCGGCAGTTCTTC.